This T cell receptor (beta chain) was captured by sequencing in a study of cytomegalovirus exposure and HLA in healthy donors. Findings of the study overall: Among the sequence variants, a highly shared cluster was likely an artifact of sequencing.

The CDR3 length is 14 residues. Trimming removed 1 base from V and 4 bases from J, with 10 bases in between. From germline, CDR1 is SGHTA and CDR2 FQGNSA. Comment on this clone: Its antigen is currently unknown.

Each of the donors was a healthy bone marrow donor. PCR employed 60 Vbeta and 13 Jbeta primers. Sequencing was performed with immunoSEQ multiplex PCR; in TCRdb, only in-frame clones are kept and a portion is missing. This sample has about 170,000 clones, with 80% found just once. This clonotype originated in a woman aged 45-65 years in good health and CMV-seropositive. Sequencing was performed on PBMCs. This chain connects TRBV7-2 to TRBJ1-2, with D unclear. The CDR3 spells CASSLVRGPYGYTF. DNA for the CDR3: TGTGCCAGCAGCTTAGTGAGAGGGCCCTATGGCTACACCTTC.